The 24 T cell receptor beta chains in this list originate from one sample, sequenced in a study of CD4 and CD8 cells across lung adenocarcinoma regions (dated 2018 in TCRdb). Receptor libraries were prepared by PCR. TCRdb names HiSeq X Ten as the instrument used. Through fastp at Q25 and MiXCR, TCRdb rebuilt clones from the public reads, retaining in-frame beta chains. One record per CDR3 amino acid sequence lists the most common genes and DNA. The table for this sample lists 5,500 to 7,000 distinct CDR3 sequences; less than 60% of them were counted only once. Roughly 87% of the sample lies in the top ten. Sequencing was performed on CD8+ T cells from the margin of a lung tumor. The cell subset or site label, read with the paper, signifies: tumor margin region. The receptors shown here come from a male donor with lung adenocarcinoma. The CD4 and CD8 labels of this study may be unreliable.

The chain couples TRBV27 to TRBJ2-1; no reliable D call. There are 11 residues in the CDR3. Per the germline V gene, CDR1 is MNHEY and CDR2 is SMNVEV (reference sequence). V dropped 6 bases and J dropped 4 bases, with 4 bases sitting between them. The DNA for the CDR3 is TGTGCCAGCAGGTTTTACAATGAGCAGTTCTTC. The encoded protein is CASRFYNEQFF.

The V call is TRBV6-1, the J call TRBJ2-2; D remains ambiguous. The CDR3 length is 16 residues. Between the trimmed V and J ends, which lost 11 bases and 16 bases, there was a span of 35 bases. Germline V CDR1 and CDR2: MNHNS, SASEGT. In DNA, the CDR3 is TGTGCCGGCCTGGGTGGCAAGGCCGTGAACACAGAGACGCAGTTTTTT. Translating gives CAGLGGKAVNTETQFF.

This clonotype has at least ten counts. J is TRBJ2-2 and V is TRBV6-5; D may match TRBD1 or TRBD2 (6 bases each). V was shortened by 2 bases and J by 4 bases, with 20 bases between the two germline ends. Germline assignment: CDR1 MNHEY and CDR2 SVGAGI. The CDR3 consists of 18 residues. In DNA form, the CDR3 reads TGTGCCAGCAGTTACGCGGGACCAAGGAGAGGGGGCACCGGGGAGCTGTTTTTT. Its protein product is CASSYAGPRRGGTGELFF.

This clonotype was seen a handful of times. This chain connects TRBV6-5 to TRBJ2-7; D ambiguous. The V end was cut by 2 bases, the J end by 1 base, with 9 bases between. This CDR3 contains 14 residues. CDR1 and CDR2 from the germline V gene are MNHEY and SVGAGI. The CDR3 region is CASSYVRSSYEQYF. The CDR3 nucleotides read TGTGCCAGCAGTTACGTCAGGTCGTCCTACGAGCAGTACTTC.

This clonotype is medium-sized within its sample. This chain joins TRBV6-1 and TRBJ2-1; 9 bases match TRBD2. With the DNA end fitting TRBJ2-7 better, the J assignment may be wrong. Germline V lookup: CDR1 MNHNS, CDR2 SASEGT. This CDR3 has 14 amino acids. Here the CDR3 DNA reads TGTGCCAGCAGTGTGAGCGGGAGGAGAAACGAGCAGTACTTC. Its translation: CASSVSGRRNEQYF.

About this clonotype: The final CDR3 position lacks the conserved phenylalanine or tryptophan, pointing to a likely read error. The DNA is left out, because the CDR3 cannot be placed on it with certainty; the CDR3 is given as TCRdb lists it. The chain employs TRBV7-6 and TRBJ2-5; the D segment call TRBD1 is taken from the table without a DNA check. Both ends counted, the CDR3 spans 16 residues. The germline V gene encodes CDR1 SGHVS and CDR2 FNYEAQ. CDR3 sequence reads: CGDSPGCAGGQETRLS.

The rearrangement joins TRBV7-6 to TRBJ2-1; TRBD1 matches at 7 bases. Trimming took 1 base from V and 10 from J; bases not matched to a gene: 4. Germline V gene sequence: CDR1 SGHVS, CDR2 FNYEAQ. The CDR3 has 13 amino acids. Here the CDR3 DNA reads TGTGCCAGCAGCTTAGGACAGGGTATGGAGCAGTTCTTC. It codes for CASSLGQGMEQFF.

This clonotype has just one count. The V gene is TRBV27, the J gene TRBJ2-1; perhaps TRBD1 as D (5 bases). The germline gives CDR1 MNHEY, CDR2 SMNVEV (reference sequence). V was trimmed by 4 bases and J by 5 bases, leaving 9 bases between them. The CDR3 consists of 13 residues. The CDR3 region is CASSSIQDNEQFF. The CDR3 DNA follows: TGTGCCAGCAGTTCAATACAGGACAATGAGCAGTTCTTC.

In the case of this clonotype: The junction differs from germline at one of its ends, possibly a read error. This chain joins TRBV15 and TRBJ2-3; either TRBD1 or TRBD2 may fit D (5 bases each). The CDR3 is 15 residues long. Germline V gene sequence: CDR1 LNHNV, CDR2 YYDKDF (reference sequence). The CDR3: CASSTGLRAKDTQYF. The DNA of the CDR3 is TGTGCCAGCAGCACGGGGCTGAGGGCCAAAGATACGCAGTATTTT.

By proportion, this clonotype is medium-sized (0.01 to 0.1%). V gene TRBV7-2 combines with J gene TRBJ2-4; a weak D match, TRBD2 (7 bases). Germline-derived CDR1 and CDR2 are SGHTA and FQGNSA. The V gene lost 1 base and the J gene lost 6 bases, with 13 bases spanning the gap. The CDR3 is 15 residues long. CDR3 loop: CASSLEGGGRNIQYF. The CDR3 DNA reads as TGTGCCAGCAGCTTAGAGGGGGGGGGAAGAAACATTCAGTACTTC.

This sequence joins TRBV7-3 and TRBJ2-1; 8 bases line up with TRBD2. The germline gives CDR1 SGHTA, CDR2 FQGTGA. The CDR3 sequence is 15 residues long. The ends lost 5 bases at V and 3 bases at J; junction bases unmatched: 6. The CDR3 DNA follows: TGTGCCAGCAGCCCCAATAGCGGGGTCTACAATGAGCAGTTCTTC. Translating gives CASSPNSGVYNEQFF.

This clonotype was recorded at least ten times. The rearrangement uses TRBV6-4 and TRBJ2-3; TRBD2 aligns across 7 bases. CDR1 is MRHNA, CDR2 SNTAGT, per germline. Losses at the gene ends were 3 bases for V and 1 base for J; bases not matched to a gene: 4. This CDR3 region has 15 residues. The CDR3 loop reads CASSDPGLGTDTQYF. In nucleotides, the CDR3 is TGTGCCAGCAGTGATCCAGGACTAGGCACAGATACGCAGTATTTT.

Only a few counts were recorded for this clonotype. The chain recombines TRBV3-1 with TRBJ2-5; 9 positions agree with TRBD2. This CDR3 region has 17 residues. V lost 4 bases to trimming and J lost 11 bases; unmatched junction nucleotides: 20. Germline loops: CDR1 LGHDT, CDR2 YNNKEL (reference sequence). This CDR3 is CASSPTGYGGRGREQYF. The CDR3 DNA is TGTGCCAGCAGCCCGACCGGGTATGGCGGGAGGGGGCGGGAGCAGTACTTC.

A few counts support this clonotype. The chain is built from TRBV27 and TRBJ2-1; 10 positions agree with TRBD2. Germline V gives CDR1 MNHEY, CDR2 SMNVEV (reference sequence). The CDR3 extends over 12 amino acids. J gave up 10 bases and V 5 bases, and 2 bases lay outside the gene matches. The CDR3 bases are TGTGCCAGCAGTAAACTAGCGGGGGAGCAGTTCTTC. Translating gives CASSKLAGEQFF.

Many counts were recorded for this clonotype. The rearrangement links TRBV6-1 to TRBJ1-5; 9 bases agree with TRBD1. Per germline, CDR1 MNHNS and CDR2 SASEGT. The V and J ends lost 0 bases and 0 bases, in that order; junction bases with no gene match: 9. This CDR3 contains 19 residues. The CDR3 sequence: CASSEAWGQGTYSNQPQHF. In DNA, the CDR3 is TGTGCCAGCAGTGAAGCGTGGGGACAGGGAACCTATAGCAATCAGCCCCAGCATTTT.

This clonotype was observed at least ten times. The CDR3 DNA reads TGTGCCACCAACAGGGGGGGAGAGACCCAGTACTTC. Its protein product is CATNRGGETQYF. The chain combines TRBV6-1 with TRBJ2-5; perhaps TRBD1 as D (8 bases). The CDR3 has 12 residues. With 10 bases removed from V and 4 bases from J, the gap between germline ends came to 13 bases. The V gene's germline CDR1 is MNHNS and CDR2 SASEGT.

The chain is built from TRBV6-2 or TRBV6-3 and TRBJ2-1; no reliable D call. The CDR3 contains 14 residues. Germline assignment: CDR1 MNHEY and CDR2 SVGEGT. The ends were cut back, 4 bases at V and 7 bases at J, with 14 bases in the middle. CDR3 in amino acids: CASSFGSQVNEQFF. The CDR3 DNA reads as TGTGCCAGCAGTTTTGGCAGCCAGGTTAATGAGCAGTTCTTC.

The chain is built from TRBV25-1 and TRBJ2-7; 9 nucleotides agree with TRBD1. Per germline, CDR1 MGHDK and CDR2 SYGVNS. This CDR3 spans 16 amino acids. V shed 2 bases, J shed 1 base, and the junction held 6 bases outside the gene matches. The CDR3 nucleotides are TGTGCCAGCAGTGAAACCAAGGGACAGGGATCCTACGAGCAGTACTTC. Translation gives CASSETKGQGSYEQYF.

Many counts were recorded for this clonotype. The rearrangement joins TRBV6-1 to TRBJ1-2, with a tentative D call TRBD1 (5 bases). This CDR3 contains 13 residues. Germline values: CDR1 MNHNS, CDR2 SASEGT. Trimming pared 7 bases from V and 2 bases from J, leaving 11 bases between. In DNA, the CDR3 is TGTGCCAGCAAAAGGGACTGGAACTATGGCTACACCTTC. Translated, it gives CASKRDWNYGYTF.

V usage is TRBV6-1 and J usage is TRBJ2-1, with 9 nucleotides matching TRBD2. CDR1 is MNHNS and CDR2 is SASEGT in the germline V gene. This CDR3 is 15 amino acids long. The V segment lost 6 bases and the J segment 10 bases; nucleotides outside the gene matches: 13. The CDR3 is CASRTGAGGTYEQFF. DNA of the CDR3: TGTGCCAGCAGGACCGGGGCGGGGGGGACCTACGAGCAGTTCTTC.

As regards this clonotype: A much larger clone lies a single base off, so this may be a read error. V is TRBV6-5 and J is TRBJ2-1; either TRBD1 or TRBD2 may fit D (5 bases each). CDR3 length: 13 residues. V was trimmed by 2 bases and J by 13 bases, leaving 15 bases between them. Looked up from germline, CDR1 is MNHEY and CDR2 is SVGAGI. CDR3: CASSYGPTGTQFF. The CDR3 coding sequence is TGTGCCAGCAGTTACGGGCCTACGGGGACCCAGTTCTTC.

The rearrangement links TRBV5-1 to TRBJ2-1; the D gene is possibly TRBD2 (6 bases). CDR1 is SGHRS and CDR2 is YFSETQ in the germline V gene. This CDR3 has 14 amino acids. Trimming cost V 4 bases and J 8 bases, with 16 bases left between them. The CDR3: CASSDAGGGDEQFF. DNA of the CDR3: TGCGCCAGCAGCGACGCCGGGGGAGGCGATGAGCAGTTCTTC.

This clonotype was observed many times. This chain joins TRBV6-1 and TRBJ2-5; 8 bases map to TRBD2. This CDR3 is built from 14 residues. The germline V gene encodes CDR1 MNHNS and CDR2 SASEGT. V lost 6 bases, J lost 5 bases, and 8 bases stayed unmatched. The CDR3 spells CASRPAGALETQYF. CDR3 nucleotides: TGTGCCAGCAGACCAGCGGGAGCACTTGAGACCCAGTACTTC.

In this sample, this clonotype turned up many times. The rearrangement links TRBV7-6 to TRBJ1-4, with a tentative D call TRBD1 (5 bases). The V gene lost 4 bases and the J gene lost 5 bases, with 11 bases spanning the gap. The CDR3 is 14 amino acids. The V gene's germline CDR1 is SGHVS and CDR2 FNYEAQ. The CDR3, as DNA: TGTGCCAGCAGCTGGGGGGGAAAGAATGAAAAACTGTTTTTT. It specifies CASSWGGKNEKLFF.